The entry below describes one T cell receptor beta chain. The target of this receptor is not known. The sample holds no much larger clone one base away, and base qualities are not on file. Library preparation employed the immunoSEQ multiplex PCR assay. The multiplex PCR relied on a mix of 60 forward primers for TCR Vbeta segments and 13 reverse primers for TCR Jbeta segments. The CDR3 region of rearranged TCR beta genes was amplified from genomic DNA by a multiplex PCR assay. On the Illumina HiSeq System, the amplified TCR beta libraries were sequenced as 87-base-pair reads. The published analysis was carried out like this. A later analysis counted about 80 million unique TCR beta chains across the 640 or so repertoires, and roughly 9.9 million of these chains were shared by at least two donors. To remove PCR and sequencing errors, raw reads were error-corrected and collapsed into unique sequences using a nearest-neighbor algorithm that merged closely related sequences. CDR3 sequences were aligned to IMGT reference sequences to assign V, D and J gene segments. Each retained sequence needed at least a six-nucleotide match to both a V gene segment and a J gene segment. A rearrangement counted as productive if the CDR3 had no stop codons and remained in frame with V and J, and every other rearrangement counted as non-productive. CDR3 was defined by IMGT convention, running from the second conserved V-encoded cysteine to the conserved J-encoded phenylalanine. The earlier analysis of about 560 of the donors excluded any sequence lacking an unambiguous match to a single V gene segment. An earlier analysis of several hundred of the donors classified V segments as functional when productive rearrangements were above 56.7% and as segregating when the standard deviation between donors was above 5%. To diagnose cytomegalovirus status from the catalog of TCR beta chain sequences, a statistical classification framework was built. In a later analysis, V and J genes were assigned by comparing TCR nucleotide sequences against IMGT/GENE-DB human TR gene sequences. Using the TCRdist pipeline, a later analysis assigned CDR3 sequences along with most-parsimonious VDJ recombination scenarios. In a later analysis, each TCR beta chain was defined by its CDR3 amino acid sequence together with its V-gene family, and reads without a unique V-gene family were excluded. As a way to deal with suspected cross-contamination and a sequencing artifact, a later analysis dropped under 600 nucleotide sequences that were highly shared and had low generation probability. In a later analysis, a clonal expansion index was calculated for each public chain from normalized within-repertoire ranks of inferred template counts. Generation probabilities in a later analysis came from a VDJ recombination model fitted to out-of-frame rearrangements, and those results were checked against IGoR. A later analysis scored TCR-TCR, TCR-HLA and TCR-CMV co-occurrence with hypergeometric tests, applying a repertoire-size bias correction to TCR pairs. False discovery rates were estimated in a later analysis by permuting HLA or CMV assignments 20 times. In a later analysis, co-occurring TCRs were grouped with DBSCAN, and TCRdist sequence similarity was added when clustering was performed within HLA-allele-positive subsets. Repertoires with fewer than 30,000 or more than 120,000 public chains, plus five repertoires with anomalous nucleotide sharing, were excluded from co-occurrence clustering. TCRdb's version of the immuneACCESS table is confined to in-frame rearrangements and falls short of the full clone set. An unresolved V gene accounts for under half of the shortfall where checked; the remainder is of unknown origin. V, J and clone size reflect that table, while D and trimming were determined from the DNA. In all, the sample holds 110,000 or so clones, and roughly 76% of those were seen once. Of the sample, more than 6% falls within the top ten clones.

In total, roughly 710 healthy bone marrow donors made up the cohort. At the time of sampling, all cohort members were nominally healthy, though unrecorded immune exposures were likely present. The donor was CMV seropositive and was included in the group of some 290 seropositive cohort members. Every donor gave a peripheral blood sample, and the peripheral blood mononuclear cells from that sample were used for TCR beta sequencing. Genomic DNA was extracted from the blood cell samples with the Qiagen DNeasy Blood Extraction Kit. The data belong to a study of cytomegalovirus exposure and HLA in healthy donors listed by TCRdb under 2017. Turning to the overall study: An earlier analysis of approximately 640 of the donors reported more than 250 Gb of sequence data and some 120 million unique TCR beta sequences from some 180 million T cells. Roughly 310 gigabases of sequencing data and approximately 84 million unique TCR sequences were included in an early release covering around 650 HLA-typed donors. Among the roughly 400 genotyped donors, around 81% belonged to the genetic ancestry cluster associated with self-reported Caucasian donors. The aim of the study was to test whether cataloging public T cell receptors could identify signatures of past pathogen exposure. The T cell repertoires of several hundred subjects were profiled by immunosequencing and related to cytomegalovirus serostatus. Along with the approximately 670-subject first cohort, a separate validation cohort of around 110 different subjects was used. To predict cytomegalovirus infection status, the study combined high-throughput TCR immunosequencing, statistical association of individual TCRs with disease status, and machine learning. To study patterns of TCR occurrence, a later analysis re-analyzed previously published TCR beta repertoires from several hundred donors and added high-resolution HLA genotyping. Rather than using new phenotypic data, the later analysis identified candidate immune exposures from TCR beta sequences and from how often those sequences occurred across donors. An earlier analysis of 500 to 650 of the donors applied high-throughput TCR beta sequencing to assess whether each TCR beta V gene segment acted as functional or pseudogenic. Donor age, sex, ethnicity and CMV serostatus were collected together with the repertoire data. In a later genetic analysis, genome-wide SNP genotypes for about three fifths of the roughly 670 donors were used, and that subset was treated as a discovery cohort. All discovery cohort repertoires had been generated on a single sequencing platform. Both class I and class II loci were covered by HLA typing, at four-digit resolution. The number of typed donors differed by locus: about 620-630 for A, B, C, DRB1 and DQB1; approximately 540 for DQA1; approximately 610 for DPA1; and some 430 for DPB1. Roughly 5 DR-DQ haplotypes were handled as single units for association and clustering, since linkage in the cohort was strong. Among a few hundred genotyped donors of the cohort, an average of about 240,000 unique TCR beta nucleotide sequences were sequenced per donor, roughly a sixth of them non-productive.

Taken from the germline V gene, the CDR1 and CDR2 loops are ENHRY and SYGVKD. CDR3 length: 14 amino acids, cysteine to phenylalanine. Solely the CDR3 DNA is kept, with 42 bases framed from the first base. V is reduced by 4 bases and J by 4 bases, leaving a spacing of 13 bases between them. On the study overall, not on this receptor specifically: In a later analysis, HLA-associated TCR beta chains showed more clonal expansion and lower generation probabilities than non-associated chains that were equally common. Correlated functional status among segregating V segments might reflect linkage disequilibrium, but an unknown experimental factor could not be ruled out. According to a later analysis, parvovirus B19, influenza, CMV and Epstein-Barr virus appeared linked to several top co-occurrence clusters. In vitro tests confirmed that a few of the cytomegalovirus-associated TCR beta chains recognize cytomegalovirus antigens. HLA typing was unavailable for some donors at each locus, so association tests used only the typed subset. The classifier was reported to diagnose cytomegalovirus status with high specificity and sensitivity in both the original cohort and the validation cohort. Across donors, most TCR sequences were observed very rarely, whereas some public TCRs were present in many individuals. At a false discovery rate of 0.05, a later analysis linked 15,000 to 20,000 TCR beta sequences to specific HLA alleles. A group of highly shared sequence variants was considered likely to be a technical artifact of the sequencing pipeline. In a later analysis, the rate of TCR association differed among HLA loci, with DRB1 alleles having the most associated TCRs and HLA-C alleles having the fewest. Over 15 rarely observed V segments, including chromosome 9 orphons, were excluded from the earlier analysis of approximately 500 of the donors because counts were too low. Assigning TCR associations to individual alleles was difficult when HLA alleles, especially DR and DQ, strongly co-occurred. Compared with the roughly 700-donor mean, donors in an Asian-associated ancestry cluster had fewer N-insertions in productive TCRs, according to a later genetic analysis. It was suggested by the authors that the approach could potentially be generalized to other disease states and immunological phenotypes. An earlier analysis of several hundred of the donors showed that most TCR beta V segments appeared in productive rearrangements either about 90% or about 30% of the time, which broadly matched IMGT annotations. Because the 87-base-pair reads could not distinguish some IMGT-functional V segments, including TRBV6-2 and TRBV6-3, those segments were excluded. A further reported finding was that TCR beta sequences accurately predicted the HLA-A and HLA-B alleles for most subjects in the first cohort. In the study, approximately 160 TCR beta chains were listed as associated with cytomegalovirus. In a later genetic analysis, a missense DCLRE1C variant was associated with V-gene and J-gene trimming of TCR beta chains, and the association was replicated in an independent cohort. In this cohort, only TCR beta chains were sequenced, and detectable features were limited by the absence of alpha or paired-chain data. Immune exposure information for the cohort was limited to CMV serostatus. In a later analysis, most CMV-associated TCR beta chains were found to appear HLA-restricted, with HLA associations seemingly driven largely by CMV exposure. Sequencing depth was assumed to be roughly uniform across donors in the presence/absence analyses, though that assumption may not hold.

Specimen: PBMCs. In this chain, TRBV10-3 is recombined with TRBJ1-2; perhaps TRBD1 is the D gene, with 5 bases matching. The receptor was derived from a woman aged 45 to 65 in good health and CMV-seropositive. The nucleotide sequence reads TGTGCCATCAGTGGGGGGGTGGGGGGCTATGGCTACACCTTC. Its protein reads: CAISGGVGGYGYTF.